This T cell receptor (beta chain) was recovered during a study of shared clonotypes between healthy human individuals. The data were produced by immunoSEQ multiplex PCR, yet TCRdb's version contains in-frame clones alone and is incomplete. The sample holds about 92,000 clones, 68% seen once. V lost 4 bases and J lost 5; bases outside the gene matches: 15. The CDR3 runs 17 residues. In germline, CDR1 is SGHDT, CDR2 YYEEEE. The sequence came from a man aged 25-45 years in good health. Material for sequencing was memory CD8+ T cells sorted from blood. As to subset: CD45RO+ cells pooled with CCR7-negative TemRA cells. The V and J genes are TRBV5-6 and TRBJ1-1, with 9 positions matching TRBD1. The CDR3 nucleotides read TGTGCCAGCAGCACCGGGACAGGGAGACCCTTGGGGACTGAAGCTTTCTTT. This codes for CASSTGTGRPLGTEAFF.